The clone carrying this TCR beta chain was recorded many times. Its target is not known. TCRdb re-called the 5' RACE reads through MiXCR, storing one row per CDR3 protein. Of 600,000 to 850,000 distinct CDR3 sequences in the sample, about 20% were seen once. In germline, CDR1 is DFQATT, CDR2 SNEGSKA (reference sequence). Between the trimmed V and J ends, which lost 0 bases and 4 bases, there was a span of 4 bases. The CDR3 has 11 residues. The data were taken from a study of identical twins. General study findings and limits: Beta out-of-frame sequences showed weaker excess sharing between twins.

Separately, the same data were catalogued under a study of T cells expressing NK-cell markers. This second report adds: In the group of eight sequenced donors, seven were HCMV-seropositive and one was seronegative. These clonotypes, the leaders elsewhere, also led the CD3+CD56-NKG2C+ fraction in several donors.

The J gene is TRBJ2-7, the V gene TRBV20-1; D not resolved. The sequence was collected from a woman aged 18 to 35 in good health. Sequenced material: PBMCs. DNA for the CDR3: TGCAGTGCTAGAGAGGGGTACGAGCAGTACTTC. As protein: CSAREGYEQYF.